Shown below are 9 T cell receptor beta chains from a single sample sequenced in a study of cytotoxic CD8 clonotypes in ibrutinib-treated CLL. The data were produced by immunoSEQ multiplex PCR, yet TCRdb's version contains in-frame clones alone and is incomplete. The sample lists roughly 40,000 clones; around 63% were seen once. The material sequenced was PBMCs, taken at disease progression, from a patient treated with ibrutinib. These receptors were taken from a human donor with chronic lymphocytic leukemia.

The genes are TRBV9 and TRBJ2-2; no firm D call. The CDR3 length is 16 residues. CDR1 and CDR2 (germline): SGDLS, YYNGEE. The ends were cut back, 0 bases at V and 0 bases at J, with 9 bases in the middle. The CDR3 here is CASSVAGQPNTGELFF. Here the CDR3 DNA reads TGTGCCAGCAGCGTAGCTGGGCAGCCGAACACCGGGGAGCTGTTTTTT.

This chain links TRBV5-6 with TRBJ1-1; D is perhaps TRBD1 (5 bases). The CDR3 length is 14 residues. The V and J ends lost 4 bases and 3 bases respectively, with 13 bases between them. Germline-derived CDR1 and CDR2 are SGHDT and YYEEEE. The CDR3 reads CASSPVGVDTEAFF. For the CDR3, the DNA is TGTGCCAGCAGCCCGGTAGGGGTCGACACTGAAGCTTTCTTT.

The chain combines TRBV7-9 with TRBJ1-2; 11 nucleotides line up with TRBD1. Germline V lookup: CDR1 SEHNR, CDR2 FQNEAQ (reference sequence). The trim removed 4 bases at V and 7 bases at J, leaving 8 bases unmatched. The CDR3 loop spans 15 amino acids. The CDR3 is CASSYGRDRGSGYTF. The CDR3 coding sequence is TGTGCCAGCAGCTATGGCCGGGACAGGGGGTCTGGCTACACCTTC.

The chain carries TRBV28 and TRBJ1-2; tentatively, D is TRBD1 (6 bases). The germline V gene has CDR1 MDHEN and CDR2 SYDVKM. The length of the CDR3 is 16 residues. Trimming took off 6 bases at V and 3 bases at J, with 20 bases between the two ends. This CDR3 is CASRGPSGHAYYGYTF. The CDR3, as DNA: TGTGCCAGCAGGGGGCCCTCGGGACACGCTTACTATGGCTACACCTTC.

V and J are TRBV5-6 and TRBJ2-3, with 7 bases matching TRBD2. The V and J ends lost 6 bases and 2 bases, in that order; junction bases with no gene match: 9. CDR1 is SGHDT and CDR2 is YYEEEE in the germline V gene. This CDR3 region has 15 residues. This CDR3 reads CASTPGGLVTDTQYF. CDR3 nucleotides: TGTGCCAGCACCCCGGGTGGACTAGTCACAGATACGCAGTATTTT.

V is TRBV6-1 and J is TRBJ2-4; D possibly corresponds to TRBD1 (5 bases). With 4 bases removed from V and 14 bases from J, the gap between germline ends came to 12 bases. The CDR3 loop spans 11 amino acids. Germline values: CDR1 MNHNS, CDR2 SASEGT. The CDR3 protein is CASSGREFKYF. CDR3 bases: TGTGCCAGCAGTGGCAGGGAATTTAAGTACTTC.

The chain has TRBV5-5 and TRBJ2-3; 8 nucleotides agree with TRBD1. The CDR3 length is 16 residues. CDR1 is SGHKS, CDR2 YYEKEE, per germline (reference sequence). V lost 4 bases, J lost 3 bases, and 10 bases stayed unmatched. This chain's CDR3 is CASSGRNRGSTDTQYF. CDR3 coding DNA: TGTGCCAGCAGCGGGCGCAACAGGGGGAGTACAGATACGCAGTATTTT.

The chain uses TRBV27 and TRBJ1-2, with a weak D call TRBD1 (6 bases). Germline V gives CDR1 MNHEY, CDR2 SMNVEV (reference sequence). The CDR3 extends over 13 amino acids. Deletions cut 5 bases from V and 6 bases from J, with 13 bases between. The CDR3 protein is CASSTGFYDGYTF. For the CDR3, the DNA is TGTGCCAGCAGTACAGGGTTCTACGATGGCTACACCTTC.

The V and J genes are TRBV5-1 and TRBJ1-6; D not certain. The V gene's germline CDR1 is SGHRS and CDR2 YFSETQ. The length of the CDR3 is 15 residues. V lost 1 base to trimming and J lost 7 bases, with 12 bases between them. The CDR3 spells CASSLNTARNSPLHF. The CDR3, as DNA: TGCGCCAGCAGCTTGAATACAGCTCGCAATTCACCCCTCCACTTT.